This T cell receptor (beta chain) was retrieved from a study of T cell changes during pregnancy in multiple sclerosis. V gave up 1 base and J gave up 2 bases; unmatched junction bases: 14. Germline CDR1 is LGHNA and CDR2 is YNFKEQ. The CDR3 has 18 residues. Produced via immunoSEQ multiplex PCR; TCRdb's table is partial and in-frame only. The sample shows approximately 50,000 clones, 80% to 95% of them seen only once. The sample consisted of CD4+ T cells from peripheral blood mononuclear cells, taken after pregnancy. This TCR was recovered from a female donor with multiple sclerosis, enrolled in a pregnancy study. This chain uses TRBV4-2 with TRBJ2-7, with 7 bases lining up with TRBD2. The chain's CDR3 is CASSQGGLSGPLTYEQYF. CDR3 DNA sequence: TGTGCCAGCAGCCAAGGGGGACTAAGCGGGCCCTTGACCTACGAGCAGTACTTC.